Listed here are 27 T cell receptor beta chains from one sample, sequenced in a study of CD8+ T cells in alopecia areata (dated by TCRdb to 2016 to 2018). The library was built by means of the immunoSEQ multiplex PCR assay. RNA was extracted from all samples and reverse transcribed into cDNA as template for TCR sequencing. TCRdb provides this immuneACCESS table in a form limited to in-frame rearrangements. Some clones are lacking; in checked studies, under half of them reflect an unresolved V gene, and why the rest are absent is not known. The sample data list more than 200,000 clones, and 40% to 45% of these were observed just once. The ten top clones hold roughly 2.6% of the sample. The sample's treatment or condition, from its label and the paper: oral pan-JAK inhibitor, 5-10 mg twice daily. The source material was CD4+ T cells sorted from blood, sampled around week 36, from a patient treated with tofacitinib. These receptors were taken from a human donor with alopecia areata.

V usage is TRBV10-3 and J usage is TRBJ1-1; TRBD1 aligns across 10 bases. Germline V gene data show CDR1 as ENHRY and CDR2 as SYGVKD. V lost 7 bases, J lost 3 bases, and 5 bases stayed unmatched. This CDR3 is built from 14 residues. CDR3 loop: CAITQGTGDTEAFF. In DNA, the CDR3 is TGTGCCATCACCCAAGGGACAGGGGACACTGAAGCTTTCTTT.

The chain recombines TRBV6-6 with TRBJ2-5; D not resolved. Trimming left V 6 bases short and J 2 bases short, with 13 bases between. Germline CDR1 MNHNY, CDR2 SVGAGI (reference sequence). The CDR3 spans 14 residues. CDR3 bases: TGTGCCAGCAGCAGATCGTCAGGACAAGAGACCCAGTACTTC. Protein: CASSRSSGQETQYF.

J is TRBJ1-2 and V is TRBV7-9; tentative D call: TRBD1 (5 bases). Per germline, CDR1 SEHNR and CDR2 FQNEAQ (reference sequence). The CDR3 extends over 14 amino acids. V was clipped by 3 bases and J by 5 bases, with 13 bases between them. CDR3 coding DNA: TGTGCCAGCAGCTTGTGGGGGGAGGAGTATGGCTACACCTTC. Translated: CASSLWGEEYGYTF. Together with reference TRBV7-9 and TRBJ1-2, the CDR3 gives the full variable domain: DTGVSQNPRHKITKRGQNVTFRCDPISEHNRLYWYRQTLGQGPEFLTYFQNEAQLEKSRLLSDRFSAERPKGSFSTLEIQRTEQGDSAMYLCASSLWGEEYGYTFGSGTRLTVV.

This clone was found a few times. Here the CDR3 DNA reads TGTGCCACCAGCAACCCTGGCCCCTATGGCTACACCTTC. Its translation: CATSNPGPYGYTF. The gene calls are TRBV15 and TRBJ1-2; D gene uncertain. The V gene lost 4 bases and the J gene lost 4 bases, with 10 bases spanning the gap. The CDR3 loop spans 13 amino acids. Germline CDR1 LNHNV, CDR2 YYDKDF (reference sequence). Combining the CDR3 with reference TRBV15 and TRBJ1-2 gives the whole variable domain DAMVIQNPRYQVTQFGKPVTLSCSQTLNHNVMYWYQQKSSQAPKLLFHYYDKDFNNEADTPDNFQSRRPNTSFCFLDIRSPGLGDTAMYLCATSNPGPYGYTFGSGTRLTVV.

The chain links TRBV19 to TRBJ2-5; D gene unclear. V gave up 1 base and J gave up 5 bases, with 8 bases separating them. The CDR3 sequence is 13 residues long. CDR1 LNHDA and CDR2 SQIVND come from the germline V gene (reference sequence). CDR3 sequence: CASSIVARETQYF. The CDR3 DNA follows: TGTGCCAGTAGTATAGTGGCGCGGGAGACCCAGTACTTC.

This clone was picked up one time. CDR3 loop: CSPSQGGDTEAFF. The DNA of the CDR3 is TGCAGCCCCTCCCAAGGGGGGGACACTGAAGCTTTCTTT. This rearrangement joins TRBV29-1 to TRBJ1-1; perhaps TRBD1 as D (6 bases). Germline lookup yields CDR1 SQVTM and CDR2 ANQGSEA. V dropped 8 bases and J dropped 3 bases, with 16 bases sitting between them. This CDR3 comprises 13 residues.

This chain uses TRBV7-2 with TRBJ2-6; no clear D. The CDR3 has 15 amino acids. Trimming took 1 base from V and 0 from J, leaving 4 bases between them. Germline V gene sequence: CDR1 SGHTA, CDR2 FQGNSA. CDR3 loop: CASSLVPSGANVLTF. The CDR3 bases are TGTGCCAGCAGCTTAGTCCCCTCTGGGGCCAACGTCCTGACTTTC. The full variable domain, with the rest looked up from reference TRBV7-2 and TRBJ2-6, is GAGVSQSPSNKVTEKGKDVELRCDPISGHTALYWYRQSLGQGLEFLIYFQGNSAPDKSGLPSDRFSAERTGGSVSTLTIQRTQQEDSAVYLCASSLVPSGANVLTFGAGSRLTVL.

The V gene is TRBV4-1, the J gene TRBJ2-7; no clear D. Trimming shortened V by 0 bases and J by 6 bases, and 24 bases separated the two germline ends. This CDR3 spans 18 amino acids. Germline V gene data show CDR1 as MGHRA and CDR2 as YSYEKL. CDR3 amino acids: CASSQDPILAGPLGEQYF. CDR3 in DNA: TGCGCCAGCAGCCAAGATCCGATTTTGGCAGGCCCTTTGGGCGAGCAGTACTTC.

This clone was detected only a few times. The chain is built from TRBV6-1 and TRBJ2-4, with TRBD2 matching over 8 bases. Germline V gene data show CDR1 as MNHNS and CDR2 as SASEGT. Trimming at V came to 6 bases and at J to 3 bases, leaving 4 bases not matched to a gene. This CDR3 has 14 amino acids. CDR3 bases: TGTGCCAGCAGGAGCGGGAGTGGCAAAAACATTCAGTACTTC. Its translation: CASRSGSGKNIQYF.

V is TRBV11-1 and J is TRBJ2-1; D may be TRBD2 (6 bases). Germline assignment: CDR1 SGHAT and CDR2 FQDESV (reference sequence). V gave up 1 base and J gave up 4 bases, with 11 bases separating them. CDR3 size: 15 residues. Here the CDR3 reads CASSLGRGNYNEQFF. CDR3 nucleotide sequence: TGTGCCAGCAGCTTAGGACGGGGGAATTACAATGAGCAGTTCTTC.

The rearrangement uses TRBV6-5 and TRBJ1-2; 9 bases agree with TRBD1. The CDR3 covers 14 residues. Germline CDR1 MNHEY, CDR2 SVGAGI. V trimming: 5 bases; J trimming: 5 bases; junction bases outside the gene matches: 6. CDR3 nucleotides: TGTGCCAGCAGTCGGTCGACAGGGGGATATGGCTACACCTTC. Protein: CASSRSTGGYGYTF.

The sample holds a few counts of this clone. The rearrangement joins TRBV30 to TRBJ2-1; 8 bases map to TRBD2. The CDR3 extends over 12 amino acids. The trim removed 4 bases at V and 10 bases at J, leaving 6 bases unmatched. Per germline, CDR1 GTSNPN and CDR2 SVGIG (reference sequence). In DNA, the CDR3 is TGTGCCTGGACGCCCGGGGGGGGAGAGCAGTTCTTC. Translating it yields CAWTPGGGEQFF.

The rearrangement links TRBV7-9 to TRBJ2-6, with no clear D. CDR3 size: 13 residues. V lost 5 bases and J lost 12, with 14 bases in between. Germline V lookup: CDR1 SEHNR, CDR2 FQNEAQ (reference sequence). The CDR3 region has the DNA TGTGCCAGCAGCATAAGCCGGGTGGCCGTCCTGACTTTC. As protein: CASSISRVAVLTF.

CDR3 in amino acids: CSAGDTANYGYTF. CDR3 DNA sequence: TGCAGCGCTGGGGACACCGCTAACTATGGCTACACCTTC. The chain uses TRBV29-1 and TRBJ1-2; D may be TRBD1 (6 bases). This CDR3 has 13 amino acids. Germline CDR1 SQVTM, CDR2 ANQGSEA. V shed 7 bases and J shed 0 bases, with 12 bases lying between them.

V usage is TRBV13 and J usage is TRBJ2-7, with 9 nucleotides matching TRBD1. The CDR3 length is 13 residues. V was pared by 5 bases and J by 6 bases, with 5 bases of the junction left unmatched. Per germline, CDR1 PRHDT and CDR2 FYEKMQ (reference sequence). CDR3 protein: CASSTTGGGEQYF. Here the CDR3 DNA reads TGTGCCAGCAGCACCACAGGGGGCGGCGAGCAGTACTTC.

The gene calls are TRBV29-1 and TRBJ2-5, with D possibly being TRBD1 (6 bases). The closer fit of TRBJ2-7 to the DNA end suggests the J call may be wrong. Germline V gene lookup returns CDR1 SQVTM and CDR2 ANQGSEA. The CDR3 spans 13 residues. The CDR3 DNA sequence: TGCAGCGCAAATGAGGGGGTCCCCTACGAGCAGTACTTC. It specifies CSANEGVPYEQYF.

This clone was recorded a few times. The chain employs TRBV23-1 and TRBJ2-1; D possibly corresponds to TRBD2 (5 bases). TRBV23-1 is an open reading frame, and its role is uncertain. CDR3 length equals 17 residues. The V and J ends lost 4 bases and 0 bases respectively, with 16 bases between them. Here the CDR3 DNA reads TGCGCCAGCAGTCCCCCGGGGTTTTGGAGCTCCTACAATGAGCAGTTCTTC. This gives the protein CASSPPGFWSSYNEQFF.

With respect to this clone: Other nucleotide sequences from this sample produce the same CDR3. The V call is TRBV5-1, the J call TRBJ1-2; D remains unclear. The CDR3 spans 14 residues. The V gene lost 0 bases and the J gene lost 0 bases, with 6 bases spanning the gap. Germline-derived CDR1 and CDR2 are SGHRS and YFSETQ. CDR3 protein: CASSLDTANYGYTF. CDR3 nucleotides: TGCGCCAGCAGCTTGGACACAGCTAACTATGGCTACACCTTC.

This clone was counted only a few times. CDR3 loop: CASRDSGQGGGYTF. CDR3 nucleotide sequence: TGTGCCAGCAGGGACTCAGGACAGGGAGGTGGCTACACCTTC. The chain has TRBV2 and TRBJ1-2; TRBD1 aligns across 8 bases. With V trimmed by 6 bases and J by 7 bases, 10 bases remained unmatched. Germline loops: CDR1 SNHLY, CDR2 FYNNEI. CDR3 length equals 14 residues. The variable domain in full, with the rest retrieved from reference TRBV2 and TRBJ1-2, is EPEVTQTPSHQVTQMGQEVILRCVPISNHLYFYWYRQILGQKVEFLVSFYNNEISEKSEIFDDQFSVERPDGSNFTLKIRSTKLEDSAMYFCASRDSGQGGGYTFGSGTRLTVV.

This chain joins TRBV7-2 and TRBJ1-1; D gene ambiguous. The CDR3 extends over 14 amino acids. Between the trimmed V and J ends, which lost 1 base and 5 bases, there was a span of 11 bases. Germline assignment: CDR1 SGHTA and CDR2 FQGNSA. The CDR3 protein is CASSLDFLWTEAFF. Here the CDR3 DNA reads TGTGCCAGCAGCTTAGATTTTTTGTGGACTGAAGCTTTCTTT.

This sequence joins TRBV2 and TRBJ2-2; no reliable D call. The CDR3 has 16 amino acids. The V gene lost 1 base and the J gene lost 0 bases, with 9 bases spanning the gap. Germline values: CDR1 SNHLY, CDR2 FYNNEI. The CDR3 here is CASSEGALANTGELFF. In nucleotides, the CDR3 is TGTGCCAGCAGTGAAGGAGCGCTGGCGAACACCGGGGAGCTGTTTTTT. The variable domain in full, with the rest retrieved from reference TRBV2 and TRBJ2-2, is EPEVTQTPSHQVTQMGQEVILRCVPISNHLYFYWYRQILGQKVEFLVSFYNNEISEKSEIFDDQFSVERPDGSNFTLKIRSTKLEDSAMYFCASSEGALANTGELFFGEGSRLTVL.

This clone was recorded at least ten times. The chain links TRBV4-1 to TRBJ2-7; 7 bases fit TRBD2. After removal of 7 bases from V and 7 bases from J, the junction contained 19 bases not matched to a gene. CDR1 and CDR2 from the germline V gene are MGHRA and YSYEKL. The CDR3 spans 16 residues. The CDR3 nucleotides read TGCGCCAGCAACCCCTCCGCCGGAAGCGGGACGGGAGAGCAGTACTTC. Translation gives CASNPSAGSGTGEQYF.

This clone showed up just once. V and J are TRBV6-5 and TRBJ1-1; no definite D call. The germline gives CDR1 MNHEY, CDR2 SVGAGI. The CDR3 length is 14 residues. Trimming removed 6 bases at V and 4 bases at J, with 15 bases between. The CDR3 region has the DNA TGTGCCAGCAGACAACGCCGAACCAGCACTGAAGCTTTCTTT. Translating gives CASRQRRTSTEAFF.

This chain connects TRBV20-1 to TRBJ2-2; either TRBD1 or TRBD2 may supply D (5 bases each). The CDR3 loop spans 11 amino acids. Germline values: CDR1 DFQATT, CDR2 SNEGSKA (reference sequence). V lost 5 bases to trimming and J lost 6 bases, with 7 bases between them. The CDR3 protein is CSAEGPGELFF. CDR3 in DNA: TGCAGTGCTGAGGGGCCCGGGGAGCTGTTTTTT.

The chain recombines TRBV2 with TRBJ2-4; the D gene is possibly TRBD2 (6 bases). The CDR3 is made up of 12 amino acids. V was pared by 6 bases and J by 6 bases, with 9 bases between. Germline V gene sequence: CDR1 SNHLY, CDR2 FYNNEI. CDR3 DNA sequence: TGTGCCAGCAGCCGGGACTCAAACATTCAGTACTTC. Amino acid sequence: CASSRDSNIQYF.

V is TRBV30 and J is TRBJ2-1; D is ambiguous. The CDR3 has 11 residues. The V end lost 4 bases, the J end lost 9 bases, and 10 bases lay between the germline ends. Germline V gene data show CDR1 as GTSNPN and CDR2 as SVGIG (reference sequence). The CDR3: CAWKVVVEQFF. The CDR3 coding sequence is TGTGCCTGGAAGGTGGTGGTTGAGCAGTTCTTC. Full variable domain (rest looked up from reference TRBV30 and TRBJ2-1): SQTIHQWPATLVQPVGSPLSLECTVEGTSNPNLYWYRQAAGRGLQLLFYSVGIGQISSEVPQNLSASRPQDRQFILSSKKLLLSDSGFYLCAWKVVVEQFFGPGTRLTVL.

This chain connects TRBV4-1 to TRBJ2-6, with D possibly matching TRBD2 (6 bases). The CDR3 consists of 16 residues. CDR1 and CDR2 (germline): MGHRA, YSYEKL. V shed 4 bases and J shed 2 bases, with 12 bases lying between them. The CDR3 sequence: CASSPRGGAGANVLTF. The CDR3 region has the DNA TGCGCCAGCAGCCCCAGAGGAGGGGCTGGGGCCAACGTCCTGACTTTC.